A single sample gave rise to the 25 T cell receptor beta chains below, sequenced in a study of identical twins (dated by TCRdb to about 2016). Library generation was performed with 5' RACE. The sequencing machine was an Illumina HiSeq 2000. Through fastp at Q25 and MiXCR, TCRdb rebuilt clones from the public reads, retaining in-frame beta chains. Each CDR3 protein gets just one entry, which takes the most common genes and DNA from the rows behind it. Present in this sample are 1.5 million to 2 million distinct CDR3 sequences, about 30% of which were seen just once. Of the sample, about 0.27% falls within the top ten clones. What was sequenced was cord blood. The receptors derive from a newborn girl in good health.

The chain uses TRBV20-1 and TRBJ2-2, with TRBD2 as a possible D gene (6 bases). Germline V CDR1 and CDR2: DFQATT, SNEGSKA (reference sequence). CDR3 length: 15 residues. Trimming removed 2 bases from V and 5 bases from J, with 15 bases in between. For the CDR3, the DNA is TGCAGTGCTAGACCGACGGGAGTTCGGACCGGGGAGCTGTTTTTT. Protein: CSARPTGVRTGELFF.

The chain has TRBV27 and TRBJ2-2, with a weak D call TRBD1 (6 bases). Germline CDR1 reads MNHEY; CDR2 reads SMNVEV (reference sequence). The V end was cut by 5 bases, the J end by 5 bases, with 18 bases between. The CDR3 runs 16 residues. CDR3 sequence: CASSPLGGMRTGELFF. CDR3 DNA sequence: TGTGCCAGCAGTCCATTAGGGGGAATGAGGACCGGGGAGCTGTTTTTT.

This clonotype has a handful of counts. The V and J genes are TRBV15 and TRBJ1-2, with no clear D. Germline CDR1 reads LNHNV; CDR2 reads YYDKDF (reference sequence). Between the trimmed V and J ends, which lost 0 bases and 4 bases, there was a span of 6 bases. There are 13 residues in the CDR3. As DNA, the CDR3 is TGTGCCACCAGCAGAGATGAGCCCTATGGCTACACCTTC. It translates to CATSRDEPYGYTF.

The chain joins TRBV10-3 to TRBJ2-7; D is possibly TRBD2 (6 bases). CDR1 is ENHRY and CDR2 is SYGVKD in the germline V gene. The CDR3 is 12 amino acids. Trimming cost V 7 bases and J 2 bases, with 9 bases left between them. Here the CDR3 DNA reads TGTGCCATCAAGGCTAGCGCCTACGAGCAGTACTTC. Protein sequence: CAIKASAYEQYF.

Only a few counts were recorded for this clonotype. V and J are TRBV20-1 and TRBJ2-3; TRBD1 or TRBD2 may be the D gene (5 bases each). This CDR3 spans 10 amino acids. The germline gives CDR1 DFQATT, CDR2 SNEGSKA (reference sequence). The CDR3 DNA reads as TGCAGGGGACCCTCAGATACGCAGTATTTT. Its translation is CRGPSDTQYF.

This clonotype has only a few counts. The J gene is TRBJ2-7, the V gene TRBV4-2, with 12 bases fitting TRBD2. The ends lost 3 bases at V and 4 bases at J; junction bases unmatched: 22. The CDR3 sequence is 21 residues long. Germline CDR1 reads LGHNA; CDR2 reads YNFKEQ. The CDR3 DNA follows: TGTGCCAGCAGCCATCGTCTAGTCCACCCCTCTAGCGGGAGGGCTTTTTACGAGCAGTACTTC. This gives the protein CASSHRLVHPSSGRAFYEQYF.

This clonotype showed up many times. This rearrangement joins TRBV4-1 to TRBJ2-1; D remains unclear. CDR3 length: 13 residues. The V and J ends lost 5 bases and 6 bases respectively, with 11 bases between them. Looked up from germline, CDR1 is MGHRA and CDR2 is YSYEKL. CDR3 nucleotides: TGCGCCAGCAGCGGCCTTCTTTCCAATGAGCAGTTCTTC. It codes for CASSGLLSNEQFF.

This chain uses TRBV20-1 with TRBJ2-4, with 14 nucleotides matching TRBD2. Germline trimming cut 6 bases from V and 0 bases from J; bases unmatched to any gene: 16. Germline CDR1 and CDR2: DFQATT and SNEGSKA (reference sequence). The CDR3 consists of 20 residues. The CDR3 protein is CSANHLGTSGSKLAKNIQYF. The CDR3 nucleotides read TGCAGTGCCAACCATCTAGGGACTAGCGGGAGCAAACTAGCCAAAAACATTCAGTACTTC.

The rearrangement uses TRBV6-1 and TRBJ1-6, with a possible D match to TRBD1 (5 bases). The length of the CDR3 is 18 residues. Between the trimmed V and J ends, which lost 4 bases and 0 bases, there was a span of 16 bases. From germline, CDR1 is MNHNS and CDR2 SASEGT. The CDR3: CASSGRGDVSSYNSPLHF. CDR3 DNA sequence: TGTGCCAGCAGTGGCCGGGGGGACGTCAGCTCCTATAATTCACCCCTCCACTTT.

In DNA, the CDR3 is TGTGCCAGCAGTGTACCAGGGGGCGCGGCTAATGAAAAACTGTTTTTT. Residues: CASSVPGGAANEKLFF. V usage is TRBV25-1 and J usage is TRBJ1-4; the match to TRBD1 covers 8 bases. The CDR3 loop spans 16 amino acids. V trimming: 4 bases; J trimming: 3 bases; junction bases outside the gene matches: 7. CDR1 MGHDK and CDR2 SYGVNS come from the germline V gene.

The chain links TRBV7-9 to TRBJ2-1; D is uncertain. The CDR3 runs to 12 residues. CDR1 is SEHNR, CDR2 FQNEAQ, per germline (reference sequence). Trimming cost V 5 bases and J 6 bases, with 8 bases left between them. The CDR3 nucleotides are TGTGCCAGCAGCCCAGTACGCAATGAGCAGTTCTTC. It codes for CASSPVRNEQFF.

This clonotype appeared many times. The chain recombines TRBV20-1 with TRBJ1-2; no clear D. The germline V gene encodes CDR1 DFQATT and CDR2 SNEGSKA (reference sequence). The CDR3 has 15 amino acids. The ends were cut back, 4 bases at V and 0 bases at J, with 15 bases in the middle. As DNA, the CDR3 is TGCAGTGCTACCTTGAGTGGCAGGTCTAACTATGGCTACACCTTC. The encoded protein is CSATLSGRSNYGYTF.

The DNA for the CDR3 is TGTGCCAGCAGCTATCTCCCCGGGGCCCAAGAGACCCAGTACTTC. It yields the protein CASSYLPGAQETQYF. V and J are TRBV7-7 and TRBJ2-5; the D gene could be TRBD1 or TRBD2 (5 bases each). The ends were cut back, 4 bases at V and 1 base at J, with 13 bases in the middle. Germline CDR1 is SSHAT and CDR2 is FNYEAQ (reference sequence). The CDR3 has 15 amino acids.

This clonotype appeared once. V usage is TRBV5-1 and J usage is TRBJ2-3; perhaps TRBD1 as D (5 bases). With 0 bases removed from V and 1 base from J, the gap between germline ends came to 12 bases. Germline values: CDR1 SGHRS, CDR2 YFSETQ. CDR3 length: 16 amino acids. CDR3 amino acids: CASSLGNWGGTDTQYF. The CDR3 DNA sequence: TGCGCCAGCAGCTTGGGAAATTGGGGCGGCACAGATACGCAGTATTTT. The whole variable domain, filled in from reference TRBV5-1 and TRBJ2-3, reads KAGVTQTPRYLIKTRGQQVTLSCSPISGHRSVSWYQQTPGQGLQFLFEYFSETQRNKGNFPGRFSGRQFSNSRSEMNVSTLELGDSALYLCASSLGNWGGTDTQYFGPGTRLTVL.

This clonotype was counted only a few times. This chain joins TRBV7-8 and TRBJ2-7; no firm D call. CDR3 length: 15 amino acids. The germline V gene has CDR1 SGHVS and CDR2 FQNEAQ. V shed 1 base and J shed 9 bases, with 19 bases lying between them. The CDR3 reads CASSLGLGSIGGQYF. Here the CDR3 DNA reads TGTGCCAGCAGCTTAGGTCTGGGAAGTATTGGCGGGCAGTACTTC.

This clonotype came up many times. This sequence joins TRBV25-1 and TRBJ2-7; D remains unclear. V dropped 4 bases and J dropped 0 bases, with 10 bases sitting between them. The CDR3 loop spans 14 amino acids. From germline, CDR1 is MGHDK and CDR2 SYGVNS. The CDR3 sequence: CASSGIPSSYEQYF. CDR3 DNA: TGTGCCAGCAGTGGTATACCGAGCTCCTACGAGCAGTACTTC.

This clonotype showed up just a few times. The CDR3 loop is CSARDGAGGAYNEQFF. CDR3 sequence (DNA): TGCAGTGCTAGAGATGGGGCGGGGGGCGCCTACAATGAGCAGTTCTTC. The rearrangement uses TRBV20-1 and TRBJ2-1, with 8 bases lining up with TRBD2. After removal of 0 bases from V and 2 bases from J, the junction contained 6 bases not matched to a gene. The CDR3 is 16 residues long. Per germline, CDR1 DFQATT and CDR2 SNEGSKA (reference sequence).

This clonotype has more than one count but fewer than ten. The chain uses TRBV11-2 and TRBJ2-3; 13 bases are a match to TRBD2. The germline V gene has CDR1 SGHAT and CDR2 FQNNGV. Trimming cost V 5 bases and J 8 bases; bases outside gene matches: 19. The CDR3 runs to 19 residues. CDR3 amino acids: CASSPRGESGLAGKGTQYF. The CDR3, as DNA: TGTGCCAGCAGCCCCAGGGGGGAATCGGGACTAGCGGGAAAGGGTACGCAGTATTTT.

The genes are TRBV2 and TRBJ1-6, with D tentatively TRBD1 (5 bases). Germline CDR1 is SNHLY and CDR2 is FYNNEI. Deletions cut 3 bases from V and 7 bases from J, with 13 bases between. This CDR3 is built from 15 residues. CDR3 bases: TGTGCCAGCAGTGACAGGGCAGGGCCGAATTCACCCCTCCACTTT. Protein product: CASSDRAGPNSPLHF.

A few counts support this clonotype. The rearrangement uses TRBV4-1 and TRBJ2-3; TRBD1 might be the D (5 bases). This CDR3 comprises 15 residues. Germline lookup yields CDR1 MGHRA and CDR2 YSYEKL. Trimming pared 0 bases from V and 4 bases from J, leaving 11 bases between. CDR3: CASSQDPQGADTQYF. Written as DNA, the CDR3 is TGCGCCAGCAGCCAAGATCCCCAGGGCGCAGATACGCAGTATTTT.

The rearrangement joins TRBV20-1 to TRBJ2-5, with D uncertain. CDR1 is DFQATT and CDR2 is SNEGSKA in the germline V gene (reference sequence). CDR3 length: 11 amino acids. Trimming took off 7 bases at V and 0 bases at J, with 6 bases between the two ends. Here the CDR3 reads CSVLHQETQYF. CDR3 DNA sequence: TGCAGTGTGCTTCACCAAGAGACCCAGTACTTC.

The chain carries TRBV7-6 and TRBJ2-7; the match to TRBD1 covers 11 bases. The CDR3 covers 16 residues. The junction had 9 bases not matched to a gene; V was cut back by 5 bases and J by 3 bases. In germline, CDR1 is SGHVS, CDR2 FNYEAQ. CDR3 nucleotides: TGTGCCAGCAGCCCCCACGGACAGGGGGCGTACTACGAGCAGTACTTC. It translates to CASSPHGQGAYYEQYF.

This chain joins TRBV5-5 and TRBJ1-3; 9 bases are a match to TRBD1. The V segment lost 1 base and the J segment 1 base; nucleotides outside the gene matches: 3. This CDR3 region has 16 residues. Germline-derived CDR1 and CDR2 are SGHKS and YYEKEE (reference sequence). Written as DNA, the CDR3 is TGTGCCAGCAGCTTGCCGGACAGGGGATCTGGAAACACCATATATTTT. Its translation: CASSLPDRGSGNTIYF.

This clonotype was recorded a few times. The chain combines TRBV20-1 with TRBJ2-7, with 8 bases matching TRBD2. Trimming removed 6 bases from V and 2 bases from J; junction bases left unmatched: 6. This CDR3 comprises 13 residues. CDR1 DFQATT and CDR2 SNEGSKA come from the germline V gene (reference sequence). CDR3: CSAPTSATYEQYF. The CDR3, as DNA: TGCAGTGCCCCGACTAGCGCCACCTACGAGCAGTACTTC.

V and J are TRBV7-8 and TRBJ2-5, with 8 nucleotides matching TRBD1. The DNA end is more similar to TRBJ2-7, so the J call may be wrong. The CDR3 has 14 amino acids. Germline lookup yields CDR1 SGHVS and CDR2 FQNEAQ. CDR3 protein: CASSLKTGVGEQYF. The CDR3 DNA sequence: TGTGCCAGCAGCTTGAAGACAGGGGTGGGCGAGCAGTACTTC.